A selection of T cell receptor beta chains follows, all from one sample in a study of cytomegalovirus exposure and HLA in healthy donors. TCRdb's table, derived via immunoSEQ multiplex PCR, lists solely in-frame clones and lacks some. This table holds roughly 120,000 clones, more than 8% found once. The source material was PBMCs. The receptors were gathered from a man aged 35 to 55 in good health and CMV-seronegative. CDR3s include the opening cysteine and the closing phenylalanine or tryptophan. D genes are given only for firm matches. The size entry is marked missing in some rows and otherwise reads once, few, many or a size class.

j_gene: TRBJ2-7; d_gene: .; abundance: .; v_gene: TRBV2; CDR3aa: CASSGGAYEQYF; CDR3nt: TGTGCCAGCAGTGGGGGGGCCTACGAGCAGTACTTC
j_gene: TRBJ1-6; d_gene: TRBD1; abundance: .; v_gene: TRBV19; CDR3aa: CASHGPGQGYSPLHF; CDR3nt: TGTGCCAGCCACGGGCCGGGACAGGGATATTCACCCCTCCACTTT
j_gene: TRBJ2-7; d_gene: TRBD2; abundance: few; v_gene: TRBV9; CDR3aa: CASSVGLAGSQQDEQYF; CDR3nt: TGTGCCAGCAGCGTAGGACTAGCGGGGTCCCAGCAGGACGAGCAGTACTTC
j_gene: TRBJ1-2; d_gene: .; abundance: .; v_gene: TRBV18; CDR3aa: CASSPGEPGYTF; CDR3nt: TGTGCCAGCTCACCAGGGGAGCCCGGCTACACCTTC
j_gene: TRBJ1-1; d_gene: .; abundance: .; v_gene: TRBV6-1; CDR3aa: CASSGGFQGSEAFF; CDR3nt: TGTGCCAGCAGTGGCGGCTTTCAGGGAAGCGAAGCTTTCTTT
j_gene: TRBJ1-2; d_gene: TRBD1; abundance: .; v_gene: TRBV4-1; CDR3aa: CASSPGSRQGHYGYTF; CDR3nt: TGCGCCAGCAGCCCCGGAAGCCGACAGGGGCACTATGGCTACACCTTC
j_gene: TRBJ1-1; d_gene: TRBD1; abundance: .; v_gene: TRBV29-1; CDR3aa: CSATKGAPPTTEAFF; CDR3nt: TGCAGCGCGACAAAGGGGGCCCCTCCGACCACTGAAGCTTTCTTT
j_gene: TRBJ2-5; d_gene: .; abundance: .; v_gene: TRBV11-2; CDR3aa: CASSPGVVRSPQETQYF; CDR3nt: TGTGCCAGCAGCCCCGGTGTTGTGAGAAGCCCCCAAGAGACCCAGTACTTC
j_gene: TRBJ2-7; d_gene: .; abundance: .; v_gene: TRBV5-4; CDR3aa: CASSSGDEQYF; CDR3nt: TGTGCCAGCAGTTCGGGGGACGAGCAGTACTTC
j_gene: TRBJ2-5; d_gene: .; abundance: .; v_gene: TRBV10-3; CDR3aa: CAISELGVEETQYF; CDR3nt: TGTGCCATCAGTGAGTTAGGGGTAGAAGAGACCCAGTACTTC
j_gene: TRBJ1-2; d_gene: .; abundance: few; v_gene: TRBV19; CDR3aa: CASSIRQRDYGYTF; CDR3nt: TGTGCCAGTAGTATTAGACAGCGGGACTATGGCTACACCTTC
j_gene: TRBJ2-2; d_gene: .; abundance: .; v_gene: TRBV5-6; CDR3aa: CASSLGAGELFF; CDR3nt: TGTGCCAGCAGCTTGGGAGCCGGGGAGCTGTTTTTT
j_gene: TRBJ1-3; d_gene: .; abundance: .; v_gene: TRBV4-3; CDR3aa: CASSHLRETASFYGNTIYF; CDR3nt: TGCGCCAGCAGCCATCTCCGGGAGACAGCAAGTTTCTATGGAAACACCATATATTTT